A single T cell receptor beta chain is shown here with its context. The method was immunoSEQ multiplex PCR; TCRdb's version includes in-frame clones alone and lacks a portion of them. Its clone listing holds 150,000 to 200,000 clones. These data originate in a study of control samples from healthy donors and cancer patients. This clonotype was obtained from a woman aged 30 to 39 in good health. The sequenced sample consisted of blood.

Here the CDR3 reads CASSLHHTSQPQHF. DNA of the CDR3: TGTGCCAGCAGCCTTCACCACACAAGTCAGCCCCAGCATTTT. This sequence joins TRBV16 and TRBJ1-5; no clear D. Germline V lookup: CDR1 KGHSY, CDR2 FQNENV. V lost 4 bases to trimming and J lost 6 bases, with 13 bases between them. CDR3 length: 14 residues.